The 22 T cell receptor beta chains in this list originate from one sample, sequenced in a study of PD-1 blockade in mismatch repair-deficient tumors. This table comes from immunoSEQ multiplex PCR, and its TCRdb copy is limited to in-frame clones, with some not included. Here the sample spans some 70,000 clones, around 73% being singletons. The sequencing used peripheral blood, collected 2 weeks after starting pembrolizumab. The receptors were sampled from an adult with mismatch repair-deficient cancer.

V usage is TRBV9 and J usage is TRBJ1-1, with D maybe TRBD1 (5 bases). The length of the CDR3 is 15 residues. CDR1 is SGDLS and CDR2 is YYNGEE in the germline V gene. Trimming pared 1 base from V and 0 bases from J, leaving 10 bases between. The CDR3 DNA follows: TGTGCCAGCAGCGTAATGGGGCAGATGAACACTGAAGCTTTCTTT. As protein: CASSVMGQMNTEAFF.

The V and J genes are TRBV5-1 and TRBJ1-2; perhaps TRBD1 as D (5 bases). The CDR3 loop spans 14 amino acids. The V end was cut by 1 base, the J end by 11 bases, with 18 bases between. Germline values: CDR1 SGHRS, CDR2 YFSETQ. The CDR3 DNA follows: TGCGCCAGCAGCTTGACCTATGACAGAACCATATACACCTTC. This sequence encodes CASSLTYDRTIYTF.

This chain connects TRBV5-6 to TRBJ1-1; no definite D call. Trimming left V 0 bases short and J 7 bases short, with 22 bases between. The V gene's germline CDR1 is SGHDT and CDR2 YYEEEE. The CDR3 contains 17 residues. The CDR3 loop is CASSLAAALSESNEAFF. In nucleotides, the CDR3 is TGTGCCAGCAGCTTGGCCGCGGCCCTTTCTGAATCCAATGAAGCTTTCTTT.

In DNA form, the CDR3 reads TGTGCCAGCTCACGGGAGGAGGGGCTTCAAGCTGAAGCTTTCTTT. Protein sequence: CASSREEGLQAEAFF. The chain joins TRBV18 to TRBJ1-1, with a weak D call TRBD1 (5 bases). V was clipped by 4 bases and J by 6 bases, with 18 bases between them. Germline CDR1 KGHSH, CDR2 LQKENI. There are 15 residues in the CDR3.

The chain recombines TRBV6-1 with TRBJ2-7, with 7 bases aligning to TRBD1. CDR1 and CDR2 from the germline V gene are MNHNS and SASEGT. The V gene end was trimmed by 2 bases and the J gene end by 2 bases; junction bases not matched to a gene: 6. CDR3 size: 15 residues. The DNA of the CDR3 is TGTGCCAGCAGTGAATTCGGGGACAGAACCTACGAGCAGTACTTC. Translated, it gives CASSEFGDRTYEQYF.

The V call is TRBV5-6, the J call TRBJ2-7; no definite D call. Germline CDR1 is SGHDT and CDR2 is YYEEEE. CDR3 length: 13 amino acids. Trimming left V 4 bases short and J 6 bases short, with 14 bases between. In DNA, the CDR3 is TGTGCCAGCAGCCGTACTTCCGGAGCCGAGCAGTACTTC. This sequence encodes CASSRTSGAEQYF.

The V and J genes are TRBV29-1 and TRBJ1-4, with 7 nucleotides matching TRBD1. The J segment lost 1 base and the V segment lost 4 bases, leaving 6 bases of the junction unmatched. The CDR3 extends over 15 amino acids. Germline V lookup: CDR1 SQVTM, CDR2 ANQGSEA. In DNA, the CDR3 is TGCAGCGTTGGACAGGGAAAGTTAACTAATGAAAAACTGTTTTTT. It codes for CSVGQGKLTNEKLFF.

This chain connects TRBV5-5 to TRBJ2-7, with 14 nucleotides matching TRBD2. J was trimmed by 7 bases and V by 0 bases; bases with no gene match: 6. The CDR3 loop spans 16 amino acids. Germline CDR1 SGHKS, CDR2 YYEKEE (reference sequence). In nucleotides, the CDR3 is TGTGCCAGCAGCTTGGCGGGACTAGCGGGAGTTTATGAGCAGTACTTC. As protein: CASSLAGLAGVYEQYF.

This clone was seen ten or more times. The chain couples TRBV7-9 to TRBJ1-1; D gene ambiguous. V dropped 3 bases and J dropped 10 bases, with 15 bases sitting between them. Germline V CDR1 and CDR2: SEHNR, FQNEAQ (reference sequence). This CDR3 comprises 13 residues. The CDR3 region is CASSFDPGAGAFF. As DNA, the CDR3 is TGTGCCAGCAGCTTCGACCCAGGAGCCGGAGCTTTCTTT.

Only one count was recorded for this clone. The rearrangement uses TRBV19 and TRBJ2-7; 9 bases map to TRBD1. Germline loops: CDR1 LNHDA, CDR2 SQIVND (reference sequence). Trimming at V came to 6 bases and at J to 5 bases, leaving 11 bases not matched to a gene. The CDR3 runs to 15 residues. The CDR3 region has the DNA TGTGCCAGTAGCCCACAATGGACAGGGGTCCACGAGCAGTACTTC. Residues: CASSPQWTGVHEQYF.

This rearrangement joins TRBV7-9 to TRBJ2-1; a weak D match, TRBD2 (6 bases). The CDR3 runs 13 residues. V was shortened by 0 bases and J by 12 bases, with 12 bases between the two germline ends. Germline CDR1 SEHNR, CDR2 FQNEAQ (reference sequence). The CDR3 region is CASSLAEGTRQFF. The CDR3 DNA follows: TGTGCCAGCAGCTTAGCGGAGGGGACGAGGCAGTTCTTC.

The V gene is TRBV7-2, the J gene TRBJ1-2; D perhaps matches TRBD1 (5 bases). V dropped 6 bases and J dropped 8 bases, with 16 bases sitting between them. This CDR3 has 13 amino acids. Germline-derived CDR1 and CDR2 are SGHTA and FQGNSA. The CDR3 nucleotides read TGTGCCAGCAGACGCGGGGGGGTCTTAGGCTACACCTTC. This codes for CASRRGGVLGYTF.

The chain recombines TRBV14 with TRBJ1-2, with D unresolved. The germline V gene encodes CDR1 SGHDN and CDR2 FVKESK. The CDR3 totals 13 residues. V lost 1 base to trimming and J lost 8 bases, with 11 bases between them. For the CDR3, the DNA is TGTGCCAGCAGCCAAGCGAATATCGCCGGCTACACCTTC. Its protein product is CASSQANIAGYTF.

This chain uses TRBV19 with TRBJ1-2, with TRBD1 identical over 8 bases. CDR3 size: 14 residues. Germline assignment: CDR1 LNHDA and CDR2 SQIVND (reference sequence). Trimming removed 10 bases from V and 7 bases from J; junction bases left unmatched: 14. The CDR3 DNA sequence: TGTGCCACATCCGGGACAGGAGATCCCCTTGGCTACACCTTC. Its translation: CATSGTGDPLGYTF.

This clone was counted a few times. The chain links TRBV29-1 to TRBJ1-2, with unresolved D. Germline loops: CDR1 SQVTM, CDR2 ANQGSEA. CDR3 size: 14 residues. Trimming removed 5 bases at V and 4 bases at J, with 17 bases between. CDR3 sequence (DNA): TGCAGCGTTCGTTTAGACAAGGGTGGCTATGGCTACACCTTC. Amino acid sequence: CSVRLDKGGYGYTF.

At least ten counts were recorded for this clone. The chain has TRBV11-2 and TRBJ1-2, with a weak D call TRBD1 (5 bases). CDR1 SGHAT and CDR2 FQNNGV come from the germline V gene. Trimming cost V 7 bases and J 4 bases, with 13 bases left between them. The CDR3 covers 13 residues. For the CDR3, the DNA is TGTGCCAGCACCGGGGGGGGATTCTATGGCTACACCTTC. Translating gives CASTGGGFYGYTF. The full variable domain, in which reference TRBV11-2 and TRBJ1-2 provide the parts outside the CDR3, is EAGVAQSPRYKIIEKRQSVAFWCNPISGHATLYWYQQILGQGPKLLIQFQNNGVVDDSQLPKDRFSAERLKGVDSTLKIQPAKLEDSAVYLCASTGGGFYGYTFGSGTRLTVV.

The V call is TRBV6-1, the J call TRBJ2-7; 8 bases line up with TRBD1. Germline values: CDR1 MNHNS, CDR2 SASEGT. CDR3 length: 14 residues. V shed 6 bases and J 3 bases; nucleotides not matched to a gene: 7. CDR3 DNA sequence: TGTGCCAGCAGAAGGGACAGGCCTTACTACGAGCAGTACTTC. This translates into CASRRDRPYYEQYF.

This chain uses TRBV29-1 with TRBJ1-2, with 9 bases identical to TRBD1. V was pared by 3 bases and J by 4 bases, with 12 bases of the junction left unmatched. The CDR3 runs 16 residues. Germline CDR1 is SQVTM and CDR2 is ANQGSEA. CDR3 region: CSVEGTTGGRGYGYTF. CDR3 coding DNA: TGCAGCGTTGAGGGTACAACAGGGGGCAGAGGCTATGGCTACACCTTC.

The rearrangement uses TRBV6-6 and TRBJ1-3; D ambiguous. Germline V gene data show CDR1 as MNHNY and CDR2 as SVGAGI (reference sequence). The CDR3 has 13 amino acids. Trimming took 5 bases from V and 4 from J, leaving 9 bases between them. The CDR3 coding sequence is TGTGCCAGCAGTGCCTTTCCGGGAAACACCATATATTTT. It translates to CASSAFPGNTIYF.

The gene calls are TRBV19 and TRBJ1-2; D may be TRBD1 (5 bases). This CDR3 is built from 14 residues. Germline-derived CDR1 and CDR2 are LNHDA and SQIVND (reference sequence). Trimming cost V 2 bases and J 4 bases, with 11 bases left between them. CDR3: CASSIWGEGYGYTF. Written as DNA, the CDR3 is TGTGCCAGTAGTATATGGGGGGAGGGCTATGGCTACACCTTC.

V gene TRBV5-5 combines with J gene TRBJ2-7; TRBD1 agrees at 7 bases. V dropped 4 bases and J dropped 4; count of bases not matched to a gene: 11. Germline CDR1 reads SGHKS; CDR2 reads YYEKEE (reference sequence). This CDR3 contains 15 residues. CDR3 DNA sequence: TGTGCCAGCAGCAGGGACGACAGGGTAACTTACGAGCAGTACTTC. Translating gives CASSRDDRVTYEQYF. Filled out from reference TRBV5-5 and TRBJ2-7, the complete variable domain reads DAGVTQSPTHLIKTRGQQVTLRCSPISGHKSVSWYQQVLGQGPQFIFQYYEKEERGRGNFPDRFSARQFPNYSSELNVNALLLGDSALYLCASSRDDRVTYEQYFGPGTRLTVT.

The chain is built from TRBV7-3 and TRBJ2-5; TRBD1 matches 7 bases. CDR1 is SGHTA, CDR2 FQGTGA, per germline. V lost 2 bases to trimming and J lost 1 base; unmatched junction nucleotides: 4. This CDR3 spans 15 amino acids. This CDR3 is CASSLVGQIQETQYF. In DNA, the CDR3 is TGTGCCAGCAGCTTAGTGGGACAGATCCAAGAGACCCAGTACTTC.